One and the same sample provided the 8 T cell receptor beta chains below, sequenced in a study of blood T cell repertoires in COVID-19. Assay: immunoSEQ multiplex PCR; the TCRdb copy retains only in-frame clones and omits some. The sample comprises 160,000 or so clones, about 85% of which are singletons, and 10% to 15% rests with the top ten. Sequencing was carried out using peripheral blood. The receptors were sampled from a man aged 70 or older who had recovered from COVID-19.

This rearrangement joins TRBV28 to TRBJ2-1; 12 bases are shared with TRBD2. Germline V lookup: CDR1 MDHEN, CDR2 SYDVKM. The CDR3 covers 16 residues. Germline trimming cut 6 bases from V and 6 bases from J; bases unmatched to any gene: 9. Here the CDR3 DNA reads TGTGCCAGCAGACGAGGACTAGCGGGAATAAGCAATGAGCAGTTCTTC. Translated: CASRRGLAGISNEQFF.

This chain connects TRBV3-1 (or the pseudogene TRBV3-2) to TRBJ1-3; 7 bases are a match to TRBD1. This CDR3 is built from 15 residues. Trimming at V came to 2 bases and at J to 4 bases, leaving 5 bases not matched to a gene. Germline values: CDR1 LGHDT, CDR2 YNNKEL (reference sequence). The DNA of the CDR3 is TGTGCCAGCAGCCAAACACAGGGGTACGGAAACACCATATATTTT. Translation gives CASSQTQGYGNTIYF.

V gene TRBV7-2 combines with J gene TRBJ2-5; D may be TRBD2 (5 bases). The V gene lost 4 bases and the J gene lost 0 bases, with 6 bases spanning the gap. Germline CDR1 SGHTA, CDR2 FQGNSA. This CDR3 region has 13 residues. The CDR3 nucleotides are TGTGCCAGCAGCTCGGGGTACCAAGAGACCCAGTACTTC. It encodes CASSSGYQETQYF.

The chain carries TRBV5-4 and TRBJ2-5; D possibly corresponds to TRBD2 (6 bases). The V and J ends lost 6 bases and 5 bases respectively, with 14 bases between them. The CDR3 has 13 amino acids. Germline CDR1 and CDR2: SGHNT and YYREEE (reference sequence). The CDR3 region has the DNA TGTGCCAGCACCCGGGACTCAGGGGAGACCCAGTACTTC. Encoded protein: CASTRDSGETQYF. Combining the CDR3 with reference TRBV5-4 and TRBJ2-5 gives the whole variable domain ETGVTQSPTHLIKTRGQQVTLRCSSQSGHNTVSWYQQALGQGPQFIFQYYREEENGRGNFPPRFSGLQFPNYSSELNVNALELDDSALYLCASTRDSGETQYFGPGTRLLVL.

The sample holds one count of this clone. The chain recombines TRBV18 with TRBJ2-3, with 9 bases fitting TRBD2. CDR3 size: 19 residues. J was trimmed by 4 bases and V by 1 base; bases with no gene match: 15. In germline, CDR1 is KGHSH, CDR2 LQKENI. The chain's CDR3 is CASSPRYSSGAGGADTQYF. CDR3 DNA sequence: TGTGCCAGCTCACCACGCTACTCCTCGGGAGCGGGAGGAGCAGATACGCAGTATTTT.

The gene calls are TRBV15 and TRBJ2-5, with TRBD2 identical over 8 bases. Germline-derived CDR1 and CDR2 are LNHNV and YYDKDF (reference sequence). With V trimmed by 5 bases and J by 7 bases, 6 bases remained unmatched. This CDR3 comprises 13 residues. The CDR3 DNA reads TGTGCCACCAGCGGGGGACTAGGGGGGACCCAGTACTTC. Its translation is CATSGGLGGTQYF.

V gene TRBV7-9 combines with J gene TRBJ2-5; D possibly corresponds to TRBD1 (6 bases). The V gene lost 2 bases and the J gene lost 0 bases, with 16 bases spanning the gap. The CDR3 has 17 residues. Per germline, CDR1 SEHNR and CDR2 FQNEAQ (reference sequence). The CDR3 DNA is TGTGCCAGCAGCTTAACTGACAGGCGGAAAGACCAAGAGACCCAGTACTTC. Its protein is CASSLTDRRKDQETQYF.

The V call is TRBV28, the J call TRBJ1-5, with D possibly being TRBD1 (6 bases). The CDR3 runs to 13 residues. V shed 4 bases and J shed 6 bases, with 10 bases lying between them. The germline gives CDR1 MDHEN, CDR2 SYDVKM. CDR3 sequence: CASSSTGSQPQHF. The CDR3 DNA is TGTGCCAGCAGTTCCACAGGGTCTCAGCCCCAGCATTTT.